This TCR beta chain was documented in a study of blood T cell repertoires in COVID-19. About the research overall: Before being deemed recovered, Cohort 3 donors had two negative PCRs, clearance, or symptom resolution. PBMCs, B-cell-depleted T cells, or T cells were the source of the cDNA or gDNA that made up the material.

CDR3 length equals 16 residues. Germline CDR1 ENHRY, CDR2 SYGVKD. Losses at the gene ends were 0 bases for V and 10 bases for J; bases not matched to a gene: 6. Individuals drawn from approximately 26 US areas were roughly 18 to 95 years old. Profiled with immunoSEQ multiplex PCR; TCRdb holds only in-frame clones, not every one. This sample has fewer than 250,000 clones; over 75% occur once, and the top ten carry around 7%. Material for sequencing was PBMCs or T cells enriched from blood (not recorded which). The origin of this receptor is a man aged 30 to 45 in a cohort exposed to, infected with or recovered from COVID-19 (not recorded which). This chain joins TRBV10-3 and TRBJ2-1; 13 nucleotides match TRBD2. The CDR3 nucleotides read TGTGCCATCAGTGAGTCCCGACTAGCGGGAGGTGGAGAGCAGTTCTTC. This encodes CAISESRLAGGGEQFF.